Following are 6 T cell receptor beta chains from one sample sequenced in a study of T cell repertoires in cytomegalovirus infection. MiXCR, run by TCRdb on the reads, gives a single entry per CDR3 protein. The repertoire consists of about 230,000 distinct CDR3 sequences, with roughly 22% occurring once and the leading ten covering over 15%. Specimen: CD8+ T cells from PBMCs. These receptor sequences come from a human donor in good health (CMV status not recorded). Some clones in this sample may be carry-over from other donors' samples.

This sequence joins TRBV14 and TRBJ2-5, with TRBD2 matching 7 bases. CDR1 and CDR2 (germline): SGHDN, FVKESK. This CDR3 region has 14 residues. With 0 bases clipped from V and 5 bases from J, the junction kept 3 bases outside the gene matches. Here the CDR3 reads CASSQDWDYETQYF. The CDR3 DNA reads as TGTGCCAGCAGCCAAGATTGGGACTACGAGACCCAGTACTTC.

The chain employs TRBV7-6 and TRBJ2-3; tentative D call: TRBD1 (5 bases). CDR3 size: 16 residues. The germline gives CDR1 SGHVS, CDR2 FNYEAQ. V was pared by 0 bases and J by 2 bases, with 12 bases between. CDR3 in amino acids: CASSLAEGAVTDTQYF. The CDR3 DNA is TGTGCCAGCAGCTTAGCGGAAGGGGCTGTCACAGATACGCAGTATTTT.

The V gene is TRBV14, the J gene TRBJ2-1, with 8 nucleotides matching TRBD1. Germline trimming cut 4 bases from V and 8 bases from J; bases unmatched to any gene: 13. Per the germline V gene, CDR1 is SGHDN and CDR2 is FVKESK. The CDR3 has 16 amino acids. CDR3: CASSPPGGDRGDEQFF. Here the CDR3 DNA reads TGTGCCAGCAGCCCTCCAGGAGGAGACAGGGGCGATGAGCAGTTCTTC.

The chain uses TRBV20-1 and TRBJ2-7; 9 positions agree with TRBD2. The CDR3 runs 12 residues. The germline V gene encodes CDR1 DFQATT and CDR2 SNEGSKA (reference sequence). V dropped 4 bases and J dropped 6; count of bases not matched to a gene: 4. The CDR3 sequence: CSAIGLASEQYF. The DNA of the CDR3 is TGCAGTGCTATCGGACTAGCGAGCGAGCAGTACTTC.

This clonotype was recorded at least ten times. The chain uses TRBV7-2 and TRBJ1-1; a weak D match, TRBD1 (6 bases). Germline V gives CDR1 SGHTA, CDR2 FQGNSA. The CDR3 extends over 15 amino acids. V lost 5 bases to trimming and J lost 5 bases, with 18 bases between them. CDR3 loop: CASSPLPGAGTEAFF. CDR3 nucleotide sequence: TGTGCCAGCAGCCCCCTTCCGGGGGCAGGAACTGAAGCTTTCTTT.

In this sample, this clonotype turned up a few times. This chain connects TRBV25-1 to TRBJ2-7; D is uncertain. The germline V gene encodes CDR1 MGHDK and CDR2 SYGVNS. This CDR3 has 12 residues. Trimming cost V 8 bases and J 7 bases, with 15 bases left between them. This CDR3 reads CASAWTLGEQYF. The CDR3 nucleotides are TGTGCCAGCGCCTGGACCCTGGGGGAGCAGTACTTC.